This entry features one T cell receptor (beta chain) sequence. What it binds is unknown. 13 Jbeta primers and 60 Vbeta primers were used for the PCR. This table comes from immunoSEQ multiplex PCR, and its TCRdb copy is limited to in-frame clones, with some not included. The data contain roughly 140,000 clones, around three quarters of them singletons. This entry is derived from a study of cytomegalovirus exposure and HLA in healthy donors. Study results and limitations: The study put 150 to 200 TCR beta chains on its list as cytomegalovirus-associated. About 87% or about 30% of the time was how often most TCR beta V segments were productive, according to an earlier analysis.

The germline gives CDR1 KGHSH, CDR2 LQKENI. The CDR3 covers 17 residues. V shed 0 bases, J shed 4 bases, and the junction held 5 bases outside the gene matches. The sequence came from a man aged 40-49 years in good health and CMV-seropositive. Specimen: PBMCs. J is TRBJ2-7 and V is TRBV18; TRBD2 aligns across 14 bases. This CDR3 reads CASSPPTSGRARYEQYF. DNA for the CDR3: TGTGCCAGCTCACCACCGACTAGCGGGAGGGCAAGGTACGAGCAGTACTTC.